This T cell receptor (beta chain) was profiled in a study of T cells after posttransplantation cyclophosphamide listed by TCRdb under 2016. Regarding the complete study: Using TRB sequencing, the study followed how the T cell repertoire reconstituted after myeloablative bone marrow transplantation in which posttransplantation cyclophosphamide served as GVHD prophylaxis. In 3 patients, up to roughly 3 additional blood samples taken between 2 and 5.2 years after transplant also underwent TRB sequencing, as did pretransplant blood from 4 patients. Samples from some 40 PTCy-treated patients, along with samples from some 16 of their related bone marrow donors, underwent antigen receptor sequencing. Public TRB sequences were checked against a database of over 3,500 sequences associated with responses to pathogens, tumor antigens, self-antigens and alloantigens. Blood from every one of the 30 or so PTCy patients who had 1-year posttransplant specimens underwent TRB sequencing. Because TRA and TRB clonality correlated tightly in some ten samples, later TCR analyses were limited to TRB. What the work shows at the level of the full study, not this receptor alone: Donor-recipient similarity was low at 1-2 months but increased during the first year, and donor CD8+ memory clones often dominated later blood repertoires. Across over 40 patients, TRB clonality was highly associated with recipient CMV seropositivity and CMV reactivation, and PTCy diversity was similar to diversity in CNI/methotrexate controls. The TRB repertoires of T cells infiltrating skin or GI tract showed only limited overlap with the TRB repertoires of T cells in blood.

Peripheral blood samples were provided by related bone marrow donors on the day of marrow donation. Peripheral blood and bone marrow mononuclear cells were isolated by Ficoll-Hypaque density centrifugation and cryopreserved. Genomic DNA was the input for TRB sequencing, which was run either with the immunoSEQ assay at survey resolution or with the hsTCRB kit. As for the authors' bioinformatics: Initial read processing used immunoSEQ software, and repertoire analyses used the LymphoSeq R package. Clonality was computed as 1 minus normalized Shannon entropy, and a Gini coefficient was also calculated for each TRB dataset. To infer phenotypes in unsorted samples, TRB sequences from sorted subsets of the recipient or donor were mapped onto unsorted samples from the same recipient. TCRdb limited this immuneACCESS table to in-frame rearrangements with V and J called. A share of clones is missing; checked studies link under half to unresolved V genes, and the rest is unexplained. The V and J calls and clone size are taken from that table; D and trimming were inferred from the DNA. The sample profile shows approximately 26,000 clones; 86% of them were found once. The ten biggest clones cover around 3.3% of the sample.

As to this clone: Its specific antigen is unknown. Base qualities are not recorded, but no much larger clone differs from it by a single base.

Between the V and J ends, shortened by 8 bases and 7 bases respectively, the junction contains 12 bases. From a lookup of the germline V gene, CDR1 and CDR2 are MNHEY and SVGAGI. There are 13 amino acids in the CDR3, from cysteine to phenylalanine inclusive. Only the CDR3 DNA is retained, 39 bases long and in frame from the first base. The sequence was collected from a man in his fifties. Here the chain combines TRBV6-5 and TRBJ1-6; a tentative D match to TRBD1 spans 6 bases. The sample taken for sequencing was PBMCs. The CDR3 in this case is CASATGPNSPLHF. The nucleotide sequence reads as follows: TGTGCCAGCGCCACAGGGCCGAATTCACCCCTCCACTTT.